These T cell receptor beta chains were read from a single sample in a study of blood T cells in healthy people across ages. MiXCR, applied by TCRdb to the 5' RACE reads, yields one record per CDR3 protein. The sample contains some 900,000 distinct CDR3 sequences, roughly 52% of which appear only once. The sample taken for sequencing was blood. These receptors originate from a young man in good health. The CDR3 runs from the conserved cysteine through the conserved F or W. Each record gives: D gene, V gene, CDR3 protein. D genes are given only for firm matches.

TRBD1	TRBV3-1	CASSPRTGIGATEAFF
-	TRBV9	CASSVEVRRGNTGELFF
-	TRBV3-1	CASSQGPESYYEQYF
TRBD2	TRBV5-6	CASSFVPSGGVLDTQYF
-	TRBV29-1	CSVERARYGYTF
-	TRBV2	CASRIQGLDYNEQYF
-	TRBV6-5	CASSYSNWGLTPETQYF
TRBD2	TRBV27	CASSKCPGGECTDTQYF
-	TRBV30	CAWSGSLVSSYNEQFF
-	TRBV7-9	CASSFGWSDDGTTYEQYF
TRBD1	TRBV6-2/TRBV6-3	CASITTGLPGANVLTF
-	TRBV27	CASSLSENQPQHF
-	TRBV4-3	CANSQDLGGRETQYF
TRBD1	TRBV12-3/TRBV12-4	CASSLDRVSNEQFF
-	TRBV20-1	CSAQRGSRETQYF
-	TRBV25-1	CASSEWWAFGQYF
-	TRBV7-2	CASSLTGTNTGELFF
-	TRBV6-5	CATTSPGETQYF
TRBD2	TRBV29-1	CSVSQRGPANEQFF
-	TRBV5-4	CASSVGGPEQETQYF
-	TRBV21-1	CASSKHKKGIVRDRWETQYF
-	TRBV2	CATQEQGLSYEQYF
-	TRBV7-2	CASSLWRTQSSYEQYF
-	TRBV12-3/TRBV12-4	CASTPTGGVYGYTF
-	TRBV20-1	CSASKAASSYNEQFF
TRBD1	TRBV2	CASTPDRALSNYGYTF